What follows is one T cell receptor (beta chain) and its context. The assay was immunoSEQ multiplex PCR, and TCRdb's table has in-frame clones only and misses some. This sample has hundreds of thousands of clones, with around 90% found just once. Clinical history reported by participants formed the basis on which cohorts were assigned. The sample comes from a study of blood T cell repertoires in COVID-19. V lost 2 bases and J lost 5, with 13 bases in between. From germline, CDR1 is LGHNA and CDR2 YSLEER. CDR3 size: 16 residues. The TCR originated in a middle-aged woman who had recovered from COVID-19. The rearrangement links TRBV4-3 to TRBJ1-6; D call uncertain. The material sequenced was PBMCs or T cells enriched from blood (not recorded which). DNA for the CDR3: TGCGCCAGCAGCCAACGCTCCACTATCAATAATTCACCCCTCCACTTT. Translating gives CASSQRSTINNSPLHF.